These 23 T cell receptor beta chains originate from one sample sequenced in a study of blood T cell repertoires in COVID-19. Profiling relied on immunoSEQ multiplex PCR, and the TCRdb table lists in-frame clones only, not all of them. Among some 150,000 clones listed, over 65% were seen once. Sequencing input: peripheral blood. These receptors originate from a human donor in a cohort sampled during active COVID-19.

The chain uses TRBV12-3 or TRBV12-4 and TRBJ1-5; tentatively, D is TRBD1 (5 bases). The V end lost 8 bases, the J end lost 2 bases, and 10 bases lay between the germline ends. There are 13 residues in the CDR3. The CDR3 coding sequence is TGTGCCAGCCTGTCGGGGGGCAATCAGCCCCAGCATTTT. Its protein product is CASLSGGNQPQHF.

The V gene is TRBV9, the J gene TRBJ1-2; TRBD1 aligns across 7 bases. The germline gives CDR1 SGDLS, CDR2 YYNGEE. J lost 6 bases, V lost 4 bases, and 6 bases had no gene match. There are 13 residues in the CDR3. DNA for the CDR3: TGTGCCAGCAGCCCTCCGACAGGGAATGGCTACACCTTC. Protein product: CASSPPTGNGYTF. The variable domain in full, completed from reference TRBV9 and TRBJ1-2, reads DSGVTQTPKHLITATGQRVTLRCSPRSGDLSVYWYQQSLDQGLQFLIQYYNGEERAKGNILERFSAQQFPDLHSELNLSSLELGDSALYFCASSPPTGNGYTFGSGTRLTVV.

The CDR3 nucleotides are TGTGCCAGCTCAAATTCGGTGGGGCTCTTGAATTCACCCCTCCACTTT. It specifies CASSNSVGLLNSPLHF. This sequence joins TRBV18 and TRBJ1-6; D possibly corresponds to TRBD1 (5 bases). Trimming removed 5 bases at V and 7 bases at J, with 18 bases between. Germline V gene data show CDR1 as KGHSH and CDR2 as LQKENI. This CDR3 is built from 16 residues.

In its sample, this clone was seen once. The chain carries TRBV19 and TRBJ2-3, with 10 nucleotides matching TRBD1. The CDR3 extends over 14 amino acids. Losses at the gene ends were 10 bases for V and 3 bases for J; bases not matched to a gene: 7. The germline V gene encodes CDR1 LNHDA and CDR2 SQIVND (reference sequence). For the CDR3, the DNA is TGTGCCATAGGGGACAGGGGAAAGACAGATACGCAGTATTTT. Protein: CAIGDRGKTDTQYF.

The genes are TRBV30 and TRBJ2-5, with 11 nucleotides matching TRBD2. Germline CDR1 and CDR2: GTSNPN and SVGIG (reference sequence). There are 15 residues in the CDR3. The junction had 4 bases not matched to a gene; V was cut back by 3 bases and J by 1 base. CDR3: CAWSPLAGGQETQYF. The CDR3 DNA reads as TGTGCCTGGAGCCCCCTAGCGGGAGGCCAAGAGACCCAGTACTTC.

V gene TRBV27 combines with J gene TRBJ1-4, with 9 positions matching TRBD1. J lost 7 bases, V lost 5 bases, and 8 bases had no gene match. The CDR3 is 15 amino acids. From germline, CDR1 is MNHEY and CDR2 SMNVEV (reference sequence). The CDR3 nucleotides read TGTGCCAGCAGTAGGAGGACAGGGGAAAGTGAAAAACTGTTTTTT. It encodes CASSRRTGESEKLFF. The variable domain in full, with the rest retrieved from reference TRBV27 and TRBJ1-4, is EAQVTQNPRYLITVTGKKLTVTCSQNMNHEYMSWYRQDPGLGLRQIYYSMNVEVTDKGDVPEGYKVSRKEKRNFPLILESPSPNQTSLYFCASSRRTGESEKLFFGSGTQLSVL.

The chain's CDR3 is CAISLQLAGTGDNEQFF. CDR3 in DNA: TGTGCCATCAGTTTACAATTAGCCGGGACAGGGGACAATGAGCAGTTCTTC. The chain uses TRBV10-3 and TRBJ2-1; 10 nucleotides line up with TRBD1. The CDR3 totals 17 residues. Per the germline V gene, CDR1 is ENHRY and CDR2 is SYGVKD. V was clipped by 5 bases and J by 5 bases; unmatched bases: 12.

The V gene is TRBV6-5, the J gene TRBJ1-6; possible D gene TRBD1, 5 bases. The CDR3 consists of 14 residues. The V end was cut by 2 bases, the J end by 6 bases, with 8 bases between. Germline V gene lookup returns CDR1 MNHEY and CDR2 SVGAGI. For the CDR3, the DNA is TGTGCCAGCAGTTACGGGGGGGGTAATTCACCCCTCCACTTT. Protein product: CASSYGGGNSPLHF.

The genes are TRBV27 and TRBJ2-7; maybe TRBD2 (5 bases). This CDR3 has 13 amino acids. CDR1 and CDR2 from the germline V gene are MNHEY and SMNVEV (reference sequence). Trimming took 0 bases from V and 6 from J, leaving 9 bases between them. The CDR3 loop is CASSLSRTGEQYF. DNA for the CDR3: TGTGCCAGCAGTTTATCTAGGACTGGCGAGCAGTACTTC.

This clone was observed a handful of times. The chain is built from TRBV5-4 and TRBJ1-3; 7 bases fit TRBD1. Germline-derived CDR1 and CDR2 are SGHNT and YYREEE (reference sequence). The CDR3 has 14 residues. J gave up 4 bases and V 0 bases, and 1 base lay outside the gene matches. CDR3 DNA: TGTGCCAGCAGCTTGGGACAGGGAGGAAACACCATATATTTT. It is translated as CASSLGQGGNTIYF.

The V call is TRBV30, the J call TRBJ2-5, with D possibly TRBD2 on 6 matching bases. Trimming pared 6 bases from V and 0 bases from J, leaving 23 bases between. Germline-derived CDR1 and CDR2 are GTSNPN and SVGIG (reference sequence). The CDR3 is made up of 17 amino acids. For the CDR3, the DNA is TGTGCCTGCGGTATAAGGCAGGCGGGGAAAAACCAAGAGACCCAGTACTTC. This translates into CACGIRQAGKNQETQYF.

The chain recombines TRBV3-1 (or the pseudogene TRBV3-2) with TRBJ2-4; D is possibly TRBD2 (6 bases). V was shortened by 4 bases and J by 9 bases, with 10 bases between the two germline ends. The CDR3 contains 12 residues. Germline V lookup: CDR1 LGHDT, CDR2 YNNKEL (reference sequence). CDR3 nucleotides: TGTGCCAGCAGCCCCGGGGGTGGCATTCAGTACTTC. This encodes CASSPGGGIQYF.

This chain joins TRBV7-9 and TRBJ2-7; D may be TRBD2 (6 bases). V was shortened by 1 base and J by 0 bases, with 13 bases between the two germline ends. This CDR3 spans 16 amino acids. Germline values: CDR1 SEHNR, CDR2 FQNEAQ (reference sequence). For the CDR3, the DNA is TGTGCCAGCAGCTTAGAAGGCGGGGTCAGCTCCTACGAGCAGTACTTC. Amino acids: CASSLEGGVSSYEQYF.

This chain joins TRBV30 and TRBJ2-1; a possible D gene is TRBD1 (5 bases). The V end was cut by 0 bases, the J end by 0 bases, with 9 bases between. The germline V gene has CDR1 GTSNPN and CDR2 SVGIG (reference sequence). CDR3 size: 15 residues. The CDR3 nucleotides are TGTGCCTGGAGTGTACAGGCCGTCTCCTACAATGAGCAGTTCTTC. Amino acids: CAWSVQAVSYNEQFF.

V usage is TRBV9 and J usage is TRBJ2-7; D perhaps matches TRBD2 (6 bases). Germline V gene lookup returns CDR1 SGDLS and CDR2 YYNGEE. This CDR3 has 15 amino acids. Trimming removed 4 bases at V and 2 bases at J, with 16 bases between. This CDR3 reads CASSCFRSGAYEQYV. DNA for the CDR3: TGTGCCAGCAGCTGCTTCCGGTCGGGGGCCTACGAGCAGTACGTC.

This chain uses TRBV3-1 (or the pseudogene TRBV3-2) with TRBJ2-1, with D perhaps matching TRBD1 (5 bases). The CDR3 extends over 16 amino acids. Germline assignment: CDR1 LGHDT and CDR2 YNNKEL (reference sequence). V was cut by 0 bases and J by 8 bases, with 17 bases left in between. CDR3 DNA: TGTGCCAGCAGCCAAGATTCATGGGCAGGGTGGGATGAGCAGTTCTTC. Its translation: CASSQDSWAGWDEQFF.

V is TRBV11-2 and J is TRBJ2-7; a weak D match, TRBD1 (6 bases). CDR3 length: 14 residues. The V end lost 4 bases, the J end lost 5 bases, and 15 bases lay between the germline ends. The germline gives CDR1 SGHAT, CDR2 FQNNGV. The CDR3 is CASSSTGSWNEQYV. The CDR3 nucleotides read TGTGCCAGCAGCTCAACAGGGTCTTGGAACGAGCAGTACGTC.

The V call is TRBV19, the J call TRBJ1-4; 9 nucleotides line up with TRBD1. Germline loops: CDR1 LNHDA, CDR2 SQIVND (reference sequence). The CDR3 is 16 amino acids. Germline trimming cut 6 bases from V and 8 bases from J; bases unmatched to any gene: 13. CDR3 in amino acids: CASSPGPGQGYEKLFF. The DNA of the CDR3 is TGTGCCAGTAGCCCTGGACCGGGACAGGGCTACGAAAAACTGTTTTTT.

The chain combines TRBV18 with TRBJ2-7, with a weak D call TRBD2 (6 bases). Looked up from germline, CDR1 is KGHSH and CDR2 is LQKENI. The CDR3 spans 13 residues. V dropped 3 bases and J dropped 5 bases, with 11 bases sitting between them. CDR3 region: CASSPVRENEQYV. The CDR3 region has the DNA TGTGCCAGCTCACCGGTTCGGGAGAACGAGCAGTACGTC.

The V call is TRBV11-2, the J call TRBJ1-5; the D is unclear. Germline loops: CDR1 SGHAT, CDR2 FQNNGV. The germline V and J ends were trimmed by 0 bases and 0 bases, with 6 bases remaining between them. This CDR3 contains 15 residues. DNA of the CDR3: TGTGCCAGCAGCTTAGAGTCTTATAGCAATCAGCCCCAGCATTTT. As protein: CASSLESYSNQPQHF.

On this clone: Other DNA sequences in the sample encode the same CDR3. V and J are TRBV5-5 and TRBJ2-7; D may be TRBD2 (6 bases). The germline V gene encodes CDR1 SGHKS and CDR2 YYEKEE (reference sequence). V shed 4 bases and J shed 3 bases, with 20 bases lying between them. The CDR3 has 16 amino acids. The DNA for the CDR3 is TGTGCCAGCAGCCTGGGGTTAGGACTAACCTACTACGAGCAGTACGTC. It specifies CASSLGLGLTYYEQYV.

The chain recombines TRBV19 with TRBJ1-3; D is possibly TRBD1 (5 bases). This CDR3 has 15 residues. Germline CDR1 is LNHDA and CDR2 is SQIVND (reference sequence). Trimming left V 3 bases short and J 2 bases short, with 11 bases between. The CDR3 loop reads CASSIAAGTGNTIYF. The CDR3 bases are TGTGCCAGTAGTATCGCGGCAGGGACTGGAAACACCATATATTTT.

V gene TRBV6-5 combines with J gene TRBJ1-5; TRBD1 agrees at 7 bases. Trimming at V came to 5 bases and at J to 8 bases, leaving 6 bases not matched to a gene. This CDR3 has 13 residues. Germline V gives CDR1 MNHEY, CDR2 SVGAGI. CDR3 amino acids: CASSNRGKEPQHF. The DNA of the CDR3 is TGTGCCAGCAGTAACAGGGGTAAAGAGCCCCAGCATTTT.